A selection of T cell receptor beta chains follows, all from one sample in a study of cytomegalovirus exposure and HLA in healthy donors. TCRdb keeps only in-frame clones here, not all; method: immunoSEQ multiplex PCR. The data contain 100,000 to 140,000 clones, 77% of them seen just once; the ten biggest clones take up roughly 3.9%. Sequencing input: PBMCs. The receptors shown here come from a male donor in good health and CMV-seronegative. Each CDR3 is given with its conserved first and last residue. Fields, in order: J gene, clone size, V gene, D gene, CDR3 DNA, CDR3 protein. A D gene is named only where the DNA matches it firmly. Rows give clone size only sometimes, using once, few, many, or a class for an expanded clone.

j_gene: TRBJ2-3
abundance: -
v_gene: TRBV5-1
d_gene: TRBD1
CDR3nt: TGCGCCAGCAGCTTGGTGACAGGGGCTAGCACAGATACGCAGTATTTT
CDR3aa: CASSLVTGASTDTQYF

j_gene: TRBJ1-2
abundance: -
v_gene: TRBV7-9
d_gene: -
CDR3nt: TGTGCCAGCAGCCCCCGGGTCTTGAACTATGGCTACACCTTC
CDR3aa: CASSPRVLNYGYTF

j_gene: TRBJ2-2
abundance: -
v_gene: TRBV11-3
d_gene: -
CDR3nt: TGTGCCAGCAGCTTATCTGGCGGTGGGGAGCTGTTTTTT
CDR3aa: CASSLSGGGELFF

j_gene: TRBJ1-1
abundance: once
v_gene: TRBV19
d_gene: -
CDR3nt: TGTGCCAGTAGTTCGGGGGGGGGATTGGCCCCGGAGGCTTTCTTT
CDR3aa: CASSSGGGLAPEAFF

j_gene: TRBJ2-7
abundance: once
v_gene: TRBV5-4
d_gene: TRBD2
CDR3nt: TGTGCCAGCAGCGACCTTACTAGCGGGAGTGCATACGAGCAGTACTTC
CDR3aa: CASSDLTSGSAYEQYF

j_gene: TRBJ2-7
abundance: -
v_gene: TRBV19
d_gene: TRBD1
CDR3nt: TGTGCCAGTCAAGCTCAATTCCGGGACAGGACATACGAGCAGTACTTC
CDR3aa: CASQAQFRDRTYEQYF

j_gene: TRBJ2-2
abundance: -
v_gene: TRBV2
d_gene: TRBD1
CDR3nt: TGTGCCAGCCTGGGGGCAGGGGGCTCTGGGGAGCTGTTTTTT
CDR3aa: CASLGAGGSGELFF

j_gene: TRBJ1-1
abundance: -
v_gene: TRBV9
d_gene: -
CDR3nt: TGTGCCAGCAGCGTAGTGGGGAGGGGATTTACTGAAGCTTTCTTT
CDR3aa: CASSVVGRGFTEAFF

j_gene: TRBJ2-1
abundance: -
v_gene: TRBV4-1
d_gene: -
CDR3nt: TGCGCCAGCAGCCAAGTTAGACTGCAGCCCTACAATGAGCAGTTCTTC
CDR3aa: CASSQVRLQPYNEQFF

j_gene: TRBJ2-5
abundance: -
v_gene: TRBV2
d_gene: -
CDR3nt: TGTGCCAGCAGTGAGGGCAGGGGAGGGCAAGAGACCCAGTACTTC
CDR3aa: CASSEGRGGQETQYF

j_gene: TRBJ2-7
abundance: -
v_gene: TRBV25-1
d_gene: -
CDR3nt: TGTGCCAGCAGTGAGGGTAGGATTTGGGGCCCCTACGAGCAGTACTTC
CDR3aa: CASSEGRIWGPYEQYF

j_gene: TRBJ2-1
abundance: -
v_gene: TRBV7-3
d_gene: -
CDR3nt: TGTGCCAGCAGCTTACGTGCGGGCGGTGCCTCCTACAATGAGCAGTTCTTC
CDR3aa: CASSLRAGGASYNEQFF

j_gene: TRBJ2-1
abundance: few
v_gene: TRBV4-2
d_gene: -
CDR3nt: TGTGCCAGCAGCCAAGGCCAACCCAGTAATGAGCAGTTCTTC
CDR3aa: CASSQGQPSNEQFF

j_gene: TRBJ2-7
abundance: few
v_gene: TRBV6-1
d_gene: TRBD2
CDR3nt: TGTGCCAGCAGTGAAGAAGAGGGAGGGCCAAACGAGCAGTACTTC
CDR3aa: CASSEEEGGPNEQYF

j_gene: TRBJ2-6
abundance: few
v_gene: TRBV2
d_gene: -
CDR3nt: TGTGCCAGCAGCACGACAGTAGCCTTTGGGGCCAACGTCCTGACTTTC
CDR3aa: CASSTTVAFGANVLTF

j_gene: TRBJ2-1
abundance: -
v_gene: TRBV27
d_gene: TRBD2
CDR3nt: TGTGCCAGCAGCGGGGGACTAGCGGGAGGTGAGCAGTTCTTC
CDR3aa: CASSGGLAGGEQFF

j_gene: TRBJ2-2
abundance: -
v_gene: TRBV7-9
d_gene: -
CDR3nt: TGTGCCAGCAGGGCACTAGCCTTGAACACCGGGGAGCTGTTTTTT
CDR3aa: CASRALALNTGELFF

j_gene: TRBJ2-7
abundance: few
v_gene: TRBV6-1
d_gene: TRBD1
CDR3nt: TGTGCCAGCGATTGGACAGGGAATTCTTACGAGCAGTACTTC
CDR3aa: CASDWTGNSYEQYF

j_gene: TRBJ1-1
abundance: -
v_gene: TRBV5-4
d_gene: -
CDR3nt: TGTGCCAGCAGCTTGGAACAGGGCCCGCGGGAGGCTGAAGCTTTCTTT
CDR3aa: CASSLEQGPREAEAFF

j_gene: TRBJ2-7
abundance: -
v_gene: TRBV7-6
d_gene: -
CDR3nt: TGTGCCAGCAGCTTCAAGTCGGGGTCCTACGAGCAGTACTTC
CDR3aa: CASSFKSGSYEQYF

j_gene: TRBJ2-1
abundance: few
v_gene: TRBV25-1
d_gene: TRBD1
CDR3nt: TGTGCCAGCAGTGAGACAGGGTGGGGCAATGAGCAGTTCTTC
CDR3aa: CASSETGWGNEQFF